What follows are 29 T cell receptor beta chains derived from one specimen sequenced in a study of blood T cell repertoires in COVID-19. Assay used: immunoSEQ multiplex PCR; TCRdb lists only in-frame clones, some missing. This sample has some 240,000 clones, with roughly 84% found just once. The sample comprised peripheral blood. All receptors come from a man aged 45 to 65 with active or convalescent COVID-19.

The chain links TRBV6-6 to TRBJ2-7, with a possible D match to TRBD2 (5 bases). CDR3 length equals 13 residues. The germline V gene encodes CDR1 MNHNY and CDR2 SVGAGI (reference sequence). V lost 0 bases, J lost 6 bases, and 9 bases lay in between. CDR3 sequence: CASSYSTGSEQYF. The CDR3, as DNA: TGTGCCAGCAGTTACTCGACGGGGAGCGAGCAGTACTTC.

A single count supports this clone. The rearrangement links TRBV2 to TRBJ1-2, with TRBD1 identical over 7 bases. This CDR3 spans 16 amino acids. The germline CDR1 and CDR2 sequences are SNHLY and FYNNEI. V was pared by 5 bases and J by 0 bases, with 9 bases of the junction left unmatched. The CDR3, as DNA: TGTGCCAGCAGTTTTCTACAGGGGAGTTCTAACTATGGCTACACCTTC. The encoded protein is CASSFLQGSSNYGYTF.

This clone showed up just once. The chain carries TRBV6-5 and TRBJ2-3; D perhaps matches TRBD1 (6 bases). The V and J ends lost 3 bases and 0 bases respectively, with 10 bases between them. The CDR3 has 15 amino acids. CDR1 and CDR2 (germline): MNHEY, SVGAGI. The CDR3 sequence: CASSYGQPSTDTQYF. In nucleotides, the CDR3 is TGTGCCAGCAGTTATGGACAGCCTAGCACAGATACGCAGTATTTT.

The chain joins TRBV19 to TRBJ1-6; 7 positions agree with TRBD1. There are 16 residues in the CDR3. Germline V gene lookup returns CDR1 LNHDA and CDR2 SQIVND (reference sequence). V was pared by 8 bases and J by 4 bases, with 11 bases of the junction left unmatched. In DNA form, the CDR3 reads TGTGCCAGTGGCCGAGGACAGGAGATATATAATTCACCCCTCCACTTT. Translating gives CASGRGQEIYNSPLHF.

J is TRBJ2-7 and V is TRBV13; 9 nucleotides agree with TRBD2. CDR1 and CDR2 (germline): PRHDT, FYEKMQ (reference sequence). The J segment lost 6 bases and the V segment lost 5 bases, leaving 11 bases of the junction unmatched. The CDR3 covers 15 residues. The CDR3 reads CASSPRVSGSAEQYF. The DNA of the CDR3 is TGTGCCAGCAGCCCCCGTGTTAGCGGGAGCGCCGAGCAGTACTTC.

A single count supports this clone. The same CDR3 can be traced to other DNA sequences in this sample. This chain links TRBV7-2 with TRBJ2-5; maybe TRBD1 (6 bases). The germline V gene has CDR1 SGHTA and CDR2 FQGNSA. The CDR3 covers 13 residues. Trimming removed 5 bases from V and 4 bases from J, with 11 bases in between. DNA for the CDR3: TGTGCCAGCAGCCAAGGCAGGGGAGAGACCCAGTACTTC. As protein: CASSQGRGETQYF.

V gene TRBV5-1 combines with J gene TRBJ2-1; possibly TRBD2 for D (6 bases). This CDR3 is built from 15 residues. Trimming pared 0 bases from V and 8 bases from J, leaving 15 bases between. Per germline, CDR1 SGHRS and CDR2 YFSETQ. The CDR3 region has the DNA TGCGCCAGCAGCTTGGCGGGACTCGCTTGGGATGAGCAGTTCTTC. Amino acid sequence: CASSLAGLAWDEQFF.

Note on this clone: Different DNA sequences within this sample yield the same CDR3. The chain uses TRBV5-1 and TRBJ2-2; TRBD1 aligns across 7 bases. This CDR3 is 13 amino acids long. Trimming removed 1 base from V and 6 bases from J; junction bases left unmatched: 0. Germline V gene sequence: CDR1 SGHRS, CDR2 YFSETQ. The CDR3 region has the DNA TGCGCCAGCAGCTTGCAGGGGGCCGGGGAGCTGTTTTTT. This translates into CASSLQGAGELFF.

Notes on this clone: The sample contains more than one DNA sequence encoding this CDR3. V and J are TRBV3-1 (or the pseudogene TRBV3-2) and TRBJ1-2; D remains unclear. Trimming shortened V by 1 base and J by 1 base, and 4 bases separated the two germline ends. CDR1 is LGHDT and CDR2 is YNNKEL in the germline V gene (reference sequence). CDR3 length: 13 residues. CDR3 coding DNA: TGTGCCAGCAGCCAAGGAGGTAACTATGGCTACACCTTC. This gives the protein CASSQGGNYGYTF.

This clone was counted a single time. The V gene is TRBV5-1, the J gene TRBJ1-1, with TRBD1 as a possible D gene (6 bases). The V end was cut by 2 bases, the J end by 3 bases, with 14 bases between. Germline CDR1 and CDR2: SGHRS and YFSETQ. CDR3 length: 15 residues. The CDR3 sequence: CASSFRAGVDTEAFF. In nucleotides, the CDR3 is TGCGCCAGCAGCTTCCGGGCAGGGGTCGACACTGAAGCTTTCTTT.

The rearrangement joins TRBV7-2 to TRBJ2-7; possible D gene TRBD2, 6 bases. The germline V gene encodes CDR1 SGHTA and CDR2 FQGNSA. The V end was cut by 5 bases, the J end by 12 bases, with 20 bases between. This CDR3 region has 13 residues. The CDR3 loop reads CASSPLGSPRGYF. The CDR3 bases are TGTGCCAGCAGCCCCCTCGGGAGCCCTCGGGGGTACTTC.

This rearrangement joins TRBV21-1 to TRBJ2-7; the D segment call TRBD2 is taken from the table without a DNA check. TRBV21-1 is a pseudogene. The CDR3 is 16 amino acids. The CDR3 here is CASSKRRNCASYEQYF. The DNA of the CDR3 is TGTGCCAGCAGCAAAAGGCGGAACTGTGCCTCCTACGAGCAGTACTTC.

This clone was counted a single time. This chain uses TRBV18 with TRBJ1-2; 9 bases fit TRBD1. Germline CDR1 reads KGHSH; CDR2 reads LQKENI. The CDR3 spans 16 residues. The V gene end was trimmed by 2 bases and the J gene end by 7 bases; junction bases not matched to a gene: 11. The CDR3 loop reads CASSPTPGTGFGGYTF. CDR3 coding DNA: TGTGCCAGCTCACCAACTCCCGGGACAGGGTTCGGTGGCTACACCTTC.

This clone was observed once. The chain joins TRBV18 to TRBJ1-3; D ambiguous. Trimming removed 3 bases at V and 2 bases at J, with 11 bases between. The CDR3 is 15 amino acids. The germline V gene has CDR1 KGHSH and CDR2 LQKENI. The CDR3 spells CASSPTEMTGNTIYF. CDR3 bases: TGTGCCAGCTCACCTACAGAGATGACTGGAAACACCATATATTTT.

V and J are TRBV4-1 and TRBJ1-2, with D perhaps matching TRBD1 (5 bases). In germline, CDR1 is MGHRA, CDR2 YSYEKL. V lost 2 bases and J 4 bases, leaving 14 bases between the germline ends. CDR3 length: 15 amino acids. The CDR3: CASSQPGRQPYGYTF. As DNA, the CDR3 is TGCGCCAGCAGCCAACCTGGAAGACAGCCCTATGGCTACACCTTC.

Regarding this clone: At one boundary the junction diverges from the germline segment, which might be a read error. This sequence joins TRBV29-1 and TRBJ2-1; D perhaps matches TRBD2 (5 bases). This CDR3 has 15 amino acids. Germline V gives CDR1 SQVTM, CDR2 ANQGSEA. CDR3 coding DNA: TGCAGCGTTGACCCGGACTTCCCCTCCCACAATGAGCAGTTCTTC. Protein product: CSVDPDFPSHNEQFF.

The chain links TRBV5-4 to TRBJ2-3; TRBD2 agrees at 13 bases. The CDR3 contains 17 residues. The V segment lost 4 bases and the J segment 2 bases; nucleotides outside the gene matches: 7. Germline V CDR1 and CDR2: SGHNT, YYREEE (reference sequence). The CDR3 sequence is CASSHPTSGGDTDTQYF. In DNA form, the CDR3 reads TGTGCCAGCAGCCACCCAACTAGCGGGGGGGACACAGATACGCAGTATTTT.

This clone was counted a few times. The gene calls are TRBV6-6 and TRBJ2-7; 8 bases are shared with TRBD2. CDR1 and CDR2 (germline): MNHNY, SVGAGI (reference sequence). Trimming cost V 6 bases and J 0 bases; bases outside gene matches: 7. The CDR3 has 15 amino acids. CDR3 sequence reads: CASSPASGFSYEQYF. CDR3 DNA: TGTGCCAGCAGCCCCGCTAGCGGGTTCTCCTACGAGCAGTACTTC.

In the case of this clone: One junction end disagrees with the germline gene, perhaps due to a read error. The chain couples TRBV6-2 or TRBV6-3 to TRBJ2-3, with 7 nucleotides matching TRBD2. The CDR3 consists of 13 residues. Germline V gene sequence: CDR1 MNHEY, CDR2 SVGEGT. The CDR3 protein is CASSYAAGTTAGF. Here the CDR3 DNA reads TGTGCCAGCAGTTACGCAGCGGGGACGACGGCAGGGTTT.

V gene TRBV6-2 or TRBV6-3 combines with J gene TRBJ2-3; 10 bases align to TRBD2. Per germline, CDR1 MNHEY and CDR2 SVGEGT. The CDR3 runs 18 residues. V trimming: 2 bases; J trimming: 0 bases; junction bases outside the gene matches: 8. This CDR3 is CASSYPSELAGSTDTQYF. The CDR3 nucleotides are TGTGCCAGCAGTTACCCTTCGGAACTAGCGGGGAGCACAGATACGCAGTATTTT.

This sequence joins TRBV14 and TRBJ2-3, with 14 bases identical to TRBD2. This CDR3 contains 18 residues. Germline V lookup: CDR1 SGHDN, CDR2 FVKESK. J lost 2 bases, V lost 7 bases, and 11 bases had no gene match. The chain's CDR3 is CASISSGTSGGYTDTQYF. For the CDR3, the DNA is TGTGCCAGCATCTCCTCCGGGACTAGCGGGGGCTACACAGATACGCAGTATTTT.

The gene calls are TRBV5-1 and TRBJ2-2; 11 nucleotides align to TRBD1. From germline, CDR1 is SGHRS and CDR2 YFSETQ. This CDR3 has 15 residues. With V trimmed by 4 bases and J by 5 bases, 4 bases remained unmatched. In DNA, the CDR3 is TGCGCCAGCAGCGCCGGACAGGGGGCGACCGGGGAGCTGTTTTTT. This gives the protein CASSAGQGATGELFF. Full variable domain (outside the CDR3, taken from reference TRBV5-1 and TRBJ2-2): KAGVTQTPRYLIKTRGQQVTLSCSPISGHRSVSWYQQTPGQGLQFLFEYFSETQRNKGNFPGRFSGRQFSNSRSEMNVSTLELGDSALYLCASSAGQGATGELFFGEGSRLTVL.

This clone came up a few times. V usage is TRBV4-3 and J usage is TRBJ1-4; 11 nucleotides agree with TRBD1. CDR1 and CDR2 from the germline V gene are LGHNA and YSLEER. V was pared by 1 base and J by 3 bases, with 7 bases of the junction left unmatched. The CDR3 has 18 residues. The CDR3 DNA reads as TGCGCCAGCAGCCAAGCTGGGGACAGGGGGTTTGCTAATGAAAAACTGTTTTTT. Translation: CASSQAGDRGFANEKLFF.

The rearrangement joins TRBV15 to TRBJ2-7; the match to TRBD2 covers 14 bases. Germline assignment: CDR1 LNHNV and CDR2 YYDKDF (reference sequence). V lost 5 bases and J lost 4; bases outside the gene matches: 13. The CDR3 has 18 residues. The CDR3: CATSGGLAGGRRRYEQYF. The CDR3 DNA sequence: TGTGCCACCAGCGGAGGACTAGCGGGAGGCCGCAGACGATACGAGCAGTACTTC.

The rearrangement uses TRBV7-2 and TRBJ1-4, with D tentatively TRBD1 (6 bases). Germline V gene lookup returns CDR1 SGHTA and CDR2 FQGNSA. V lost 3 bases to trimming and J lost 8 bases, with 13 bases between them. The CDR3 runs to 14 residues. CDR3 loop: CASSFGGGAEKLFF. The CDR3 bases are TGTGCCAGCAGCTTTGGAGGGGGGGCGGAAAAACTGTTTTTT.

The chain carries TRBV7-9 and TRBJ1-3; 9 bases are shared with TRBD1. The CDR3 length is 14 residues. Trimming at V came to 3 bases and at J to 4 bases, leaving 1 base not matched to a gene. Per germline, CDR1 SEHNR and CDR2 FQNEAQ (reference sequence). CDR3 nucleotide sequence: TGTGCCAGCAGCTTCACAGGGGGCGGAAACACCATATATTTT. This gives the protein CASSFTGGGNTIYF.

Here the CDR3 reads CASSLNAGRQETQYF. In DNA form, the CDR3 reads TGTGCCAGCAGCTTAAATGCAGGGAGGCAAGAGACCCAGTACTTC. This sequence joins TRBV7-3 and TRBJ2-5; possible D gene TRBD2, 6 bases. This CDR3 spans 15 amino acids. Germline assignment: CDR1 SGHTA and CDR2 FQGTGA. The V end was cut by 1 base, the J end by 2 bases, with 11 bases between.

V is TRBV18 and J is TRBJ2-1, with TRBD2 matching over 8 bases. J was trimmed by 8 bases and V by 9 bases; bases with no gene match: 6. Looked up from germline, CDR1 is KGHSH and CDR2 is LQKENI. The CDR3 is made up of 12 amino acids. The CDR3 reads CASTGTRDEQFF. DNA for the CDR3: TGTGCCAGTACCGGGACTAGGGATGAGCAGTTCTTC.

This CDR3 is CASSRPDSADTGELFF. The CDR3 DNA reads as TGTGCCAGCAGCCGCCCGGACTCGGCTGACACCGGGGAGCTGTTTTTT. The chain is built from TRBV3-1 (or the pseudogene TRBV3-2) and TRBJ2-2; D is perhaps TRBD2 (5 bases). Per germline, CDR1 LGHDT and CDR2 YNNKEL (reference sequence). The CDR3 is 16 amino acids. V shed 4 bases and J shed 3 bases, with 15 bases lying between them.